These T cell receptor beta chains were read from a single sample in a study of shared T cell receptors in the human thymus. Using immunoSEQ multiplex PCR, the repertoire was profiled, and TCRdb retains in-frame clones only, with some absent. The repertoire consists of roughly 710,000 clones, with 80% to 90% occurring once and the leading ten covering more than 0.008%. The sample was also reused in another study, on human thymus T cells.

What was sequenced was thymocytes. The receptor set was obtained from a girl less than two years old with a congenital heart defect. Both conserved end residues are part of each CDR3. A D gene is named only where the DNA matches it firmly. Expanded clones are given a class, and other clones once, few, many or no size at all.

. | TRBJ2-7 | . | TRBV28 | TGTGCCAGCAGTTTTTGTCTTCTTCATGCCAGGTCCTACGAGCAGTACTTC | CASSFCLLHARSYEQYF
TRBD2 | TRBJ2-1 | . | TRBV5-4 | TGTGCCAGCAGCTTGGTTCTGACGGGGGGGCCGTCCGAGCAGTTCTTC | CASSLVLTGGPSEQFF
TRBD2 | TRBJ2-5 | . | TRBV7-4 | TGTGCCAGCAGCCCACGGACTAGCGGGGTTATGGAGACCCAGTACTTC | CASSPRTSGVMETQYF
TRBD1 | TRBJ1-1 | . | TRBV5-6 | TGTGCCAGCAGCCGGGAGGACAGGGGATCGGACACTGAAGCTTTCTTT | CASSREDRGSDTEAFF
TRBD2 | TRBJ2-3 | few | TRBV6-5 | TGTGCCACCTTTAGCGGGGGGGCCACAGATACGCAGTATTTT | CATFSGGATDTQYF
TRBD2 | TRBJ2-3 | . | TRBV9 | TGTGCCAGCAGCGTAGCTAGCGGGGGGTGTACAGATACGCAGTATTTT | CASSVASGGCTDTQYF
. | TRBJ2-4 | . | TRBV6-5 | TGTGCCAGCAGTTACTCTAGTCTCGGAGCCAAAAACATTCAGTACTTC | CASSYSSLGAKNIQYF
. | TRBJ1-2 | . | TRBV27 | TGTGCCAGCGGGGGCCGGGGTGGGAGCTATGGCTACACCTTC | CASGGRGGSYGYTF
. | TRBJ1-2 | . | TRBV5-5 | TGTGCCAGCAGCTTTGGCAGCTATGGCTACACCTTC | CASSFGSYGYTF
TRBD1 | TRBJ1-1 | . | TRBV10-1 | TGCGCCAGCAGTGACTACAAACGACAGGGCAAGGTCTCCATGAACACTGAAGCTTTCTTT | CASSDYKRQGKVSMNTEAFF
. | TRBJ2-7 | few | TRBV7-9 | TGTGCCAGCAGCTTAGCTACAGGTATCCACGAGCAGTACTTC | CASSLATGIHEQYF
TRBD1 | TRBJ2-7 | . | TRBV9 | TGTGCCAGCAGCGGCGTGGACAGGGGGGAGCAGTACTTC | CASSGVDRGEQYF
TRBD1 | TRBJ1-2 | . | TRBV7-6 | TGTGCCAGCAGCCTCGGACAGGGGGCTGTCTATGGCTACACCTTC | CASSLGQGAVYGYTF
TRBD2 | TRBJ2-7 | . | TRBV4-2 | TGTGCCAGCAGCCAAGATAATGGGGGGGGGAATCGGTACGAGCAGTACTTC | CASSQDNGGGNRYEQYF
TRBD1 | TRBJ1-3 | . | TRBV5-1 | TGCGCCAGCAGCTCGACAGGGCCTGGAAACACCATATATTTT | CASSSTGPGNTIYF
. | TRBJ2-7 | . | TRBV6-1 | TGTGCCAGCAGTCCACCGGGACAAAGACTTTACGAGCAGTACTTC | CASSPPGQRLYEQYF
TRBD1 | TRBJ1-4 | . | TRBV5-6 | TGTGCCAGCAGCCTTACCCTAGACAGGGGGCGGGCTAATGAAAAACTGTTTTTT | CASSLTLDRGRANEKLFF
. | TRBJ2-3 | . | TRBV7-6 | TGTGCCAGCAGCTTAGCTTGGGGGAGGATTGCAGATACGCAGTATTTT | CASSLAWGRIADTQYF
. | TRBJ1-2 | . | TRBV6-1 | TGTGCCAGCACCCTCTTTGGCGGCTACACCTTC | CASTLFGGYTF
. | TRBJ2-7 | once | TRBV5-1 | TGCGCCAGCAGCTTGAATCGACTCCACTCCTACGAGCAGTACTTC | CASSLNRLHSYEQYF
. | TRBJ2-7 | . | TRBV6-5 | TGTGCCAGCAGTCACGACACCTACGAGCAGTACTTC | CASSHDTYEQYF
TRBD2 | TRBJ2-1 | . | TRBV2 | TGTGCCAGCAGTGGTCGGGACTACGGAAACAATGAGCAGTTCTTC | CASSGRDYGNNEQFF
. | TRBJ1-1 | . | TRBV19 | TGTGCCAGTAGTATGCCCAGGGTAGCGGACACTGAAGCTTTCTTT | CASSMPRVADTEAFF
TRBD1 | TRBJ2-7 | few | TRBV5-6 | TGTGCCAGCAGCAACGCAGGGGGCAGGGCCTACGAGCAGTACTTC | CASSNAGGRAYEQYF
TRBD1 | TRBJ1-1 | . | TRBV10-3 | TGTGCCATCAGCAAGACCCGGGGACAGGATATGAACACTGAAGCTTTCTTT | CAISKTRGQDMNTEAFF
TRBD1 | TRBJ1-6 | . | TRBV2 | TGTGCCATTTCTCGGGACAGGGAGAATTCACCCCTCCACTTT | CAISRDRENSPLHF
TRBD2 | TRBJ2-7 | . | TRBV27 | TGTGCCAGCAGTTTACAGCGGGGGGCCTCCTACGAGCAGTACTTC | CASSLQRGASYEQYF
. | TRBJ2-7 | . | TRBV14 | TGTGCCAGCAGCCATTATCTTCCAGGTCCTACGGGGAACGAGCAGTACTTC | CASSHYLPGPTGNEQYF
TRBD2 | TRBJ2-7 | . | TRBV27 | TGTGCCAGCAGACCTGGACTAGCGGGGGGGCCTCCCTACGAGCAGTACTTC | CASRPGLAGGPPYEQYF
TRBD2 | TRBJ2-3 | . | TRBV4-3 | TGCGCCAGCAGCCATGTGCAGCGGGGGGGTCCAGATACGCAGTATTTT | CASSHVQRGGPDTQYF
. | TRBJ1-1 | . | TRBV7-2 | TGTGCCAGCAGCTTAAGCGATCTCATGAACACTGAAGCTTTCTTT | CASSLSDLMNTEAFF
TRBD2 | TRBJ2-1 | . | TRBV9 | TGTGCCAGCAGCGTAGAGGGGCTAGCGGGGGCCCCGCCGAAGAATGAGCAGTTCTTC | CASSVEGLAGAPPKNEQFF